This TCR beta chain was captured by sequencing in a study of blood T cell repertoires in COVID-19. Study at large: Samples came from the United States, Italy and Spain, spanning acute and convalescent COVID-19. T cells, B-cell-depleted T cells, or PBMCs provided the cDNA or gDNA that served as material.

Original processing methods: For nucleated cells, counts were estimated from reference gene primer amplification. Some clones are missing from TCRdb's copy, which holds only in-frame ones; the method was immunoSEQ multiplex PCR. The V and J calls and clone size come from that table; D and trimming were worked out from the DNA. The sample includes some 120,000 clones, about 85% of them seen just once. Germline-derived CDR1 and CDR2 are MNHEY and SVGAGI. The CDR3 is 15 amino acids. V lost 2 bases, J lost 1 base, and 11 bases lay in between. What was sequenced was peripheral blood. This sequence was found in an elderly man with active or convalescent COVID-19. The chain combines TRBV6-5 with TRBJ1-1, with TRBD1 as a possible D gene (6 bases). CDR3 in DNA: TGTGCCAGCAGTTACGTGGTGACAGGGAACACTGAAGCTTTCTTT. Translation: CASSYVVTGNTEAFF.